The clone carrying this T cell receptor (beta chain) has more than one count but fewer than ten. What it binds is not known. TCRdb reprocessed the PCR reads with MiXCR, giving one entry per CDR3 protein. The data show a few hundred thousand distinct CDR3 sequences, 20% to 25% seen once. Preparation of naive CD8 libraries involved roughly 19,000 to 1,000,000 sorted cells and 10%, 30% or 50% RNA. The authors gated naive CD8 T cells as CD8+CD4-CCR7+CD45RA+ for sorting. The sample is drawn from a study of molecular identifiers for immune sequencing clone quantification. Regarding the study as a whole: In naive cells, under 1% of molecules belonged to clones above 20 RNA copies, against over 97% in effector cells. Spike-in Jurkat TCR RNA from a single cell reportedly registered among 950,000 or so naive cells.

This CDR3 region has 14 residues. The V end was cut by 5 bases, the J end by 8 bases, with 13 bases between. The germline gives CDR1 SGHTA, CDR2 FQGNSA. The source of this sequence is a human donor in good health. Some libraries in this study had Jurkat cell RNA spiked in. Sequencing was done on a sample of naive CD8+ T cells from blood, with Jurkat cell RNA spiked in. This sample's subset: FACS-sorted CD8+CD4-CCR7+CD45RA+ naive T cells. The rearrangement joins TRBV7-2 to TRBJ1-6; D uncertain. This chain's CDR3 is CASSVLMNYSPLHF. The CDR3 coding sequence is TGTGCCAGCAGCGTCCTGATGAATTATTCACCCCTCCACTTT.